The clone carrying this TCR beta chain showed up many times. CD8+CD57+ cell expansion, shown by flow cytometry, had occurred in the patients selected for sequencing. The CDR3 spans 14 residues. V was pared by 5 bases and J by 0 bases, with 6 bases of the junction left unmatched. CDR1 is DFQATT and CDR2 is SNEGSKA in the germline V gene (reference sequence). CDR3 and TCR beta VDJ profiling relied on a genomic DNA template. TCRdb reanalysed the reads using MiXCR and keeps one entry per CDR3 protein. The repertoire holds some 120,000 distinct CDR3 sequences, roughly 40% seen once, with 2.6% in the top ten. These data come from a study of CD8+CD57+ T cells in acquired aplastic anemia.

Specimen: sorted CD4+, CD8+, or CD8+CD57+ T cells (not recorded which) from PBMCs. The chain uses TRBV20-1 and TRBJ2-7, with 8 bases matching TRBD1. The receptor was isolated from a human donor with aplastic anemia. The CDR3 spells CSAEDRVSSYEQYF. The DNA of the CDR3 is TGCAGTGCTGAGGACAGGGTCAGCTCCTACGAGCAGTACTTC.